This TCR beta chain was recovered during a study of PD-1 blockade in classical Hodgkin lymphoma (dated by TCRdb to 2020 to 2021). Background on the whole study: Nivolumab dosing was 3 mg/kg intravenously every 2 weeks, continuing until either disease progression or unacceptable toxicity. A peripheral blood immune signature of response to PD-1 blockade in classical Hodgkin lymphoma was defined using TCR beta sequencing and CyTOF.

Genomic DNA was extracted with the Qiagen DNeasy kit from unsorted PBMCs and from negatively selected CD4+ and CD8+ fractions. Amplification of TCR beta CDR3 regions was done by immunoSEQ multiplex PCR with primers that anneal to V and J segments. A synthetic immune receptor repertoire was used to minimize amplification bias, and any residual bias was removed computationally once sequencing was done. As for the authors' bioinformatics: Custom Python scripts were used to quantify repertoire diversity as the Shannon entropy index. Unsorted, CD4+ and CD8+ repertoires were analyzed separately, except for combined analyses in which CD4+ and CD8+ sequences were merged in silico. A clone counted as expanded when the clone's frequency after treatment rose at least 2-fold relative to C1D1, and clones undetected at baseline were given a pseudocount of 0.5. Clones with 0 or 1 copy at C1D1 were defined as singleton clones, while clones with 2 or more copies were defined as non-singleton clones. By matching protein sequences in sorted samples from the same patient, clones expanded in unsorted samples were annotated as CD4+, CD8+ or unknown. Diversity changes from C1D1 to C4D1 were tested in paired samples using Wilcoxon tests. This is the immuneACCESS table as TCRdb keeps it, with only in-frame sequences that have V and J called. A part of the clones is gone; compared with another copy, unresolved V genes explain less than half, and the rest is unexplained. That table is the source of V, J and clone size, and D and trimming were worked out from the DNA. The sample table shows about 27,000 clones, and 65% to 80% are seen once. The biggest ten clones account for more than 2% of the sample.

In light of the paper, this sample's time point label describes: cycle 1 day 1 (C1D1), immediately before nivolumab initiation. Every trial patient had relapsed following autologous stem cell transplantation, and prior brentuximab vedotin exposure was what differed among cohorts A, B and C. Using a Miltenyi CD4+ T cell isolation kit, CD4+ T cells were purified from thawed PBMCs through magnetic negative selection. A total of about 51 patients with relapsed/refractory classical Hodgkin lymphoma made up the trial cohort, and each patient's best overall response was complete response, partial response or progressive disease. Single-agent nivolumab was administered to trial patients in the multi-cohort phase II CheckMate 205 trial. An independent review committee assessed best overall response by applying the 2007 International Working Group response criteria. Trial PBMCs were collected just before the start of nivolumab (C1D1) and during therapy at cycle 2 day 1 and cycle 4 day 1. Peripheral blood was collected in 8 mL Vacutainer Cell Preparation Tubes, from which PBMCs were isolated by centrifugation and then cryopreserved. Purified CD4+ and CD8+ fractions were prepared only for cases in which an additional PBMC sample was available. Magnetically labelled cells were removed on LS columns in a quadroMACS separator, and the flow-through was retained as the purified fraction.

Concerning this clone itself: What this receptor recognizes is not known. Within one base of it there is no much larger clone, and no base qualities were kept.

Broader findings and caveats from the paper: Among trial patients, those achieving complete response had baseline diversity similar to that of newly diagnosed patients, while diversity was significantly lower in partial responders and progressors. Patients starting nivolumab less than 1 year after ASCT had lower diversity and were excluded from later analyses to avoid confounding by immune reconstitution. By C4D1, a significant rise was seen in CD4+ TCR diversity but not in CD8+ TCR diversity (p=0.0027 vs p=0.16), and the rise was most apparent among complete responders (p=0.02). The study covered only a single clinical trial cohort, and the causes of the repertoire differences, possibly disease activity or prior therapy, were still not defined. Baseline TCR diversity was reported to be lower in newly diagnosed patients than in healthy donors, and even lower in relapsed/refractory patients.

The clonotype was recovered from a human donor with classical Hodgkin lymphoma. The starting material was CD4+ T cells from blood, obtained at baseline.

CDR3 reads: CASSLESGGTDTQYF. The DNA sequence reads TGTGCCAGCAGCTTAGAAAGCGGGGGCACAGATACGCAGTATTTT. This chain joins TRBV7-8 to TRBJ2-3; TRBD2 aligns with 7 central bases. Trimming removed 1 base from V and 1 base from J; the gene matches leave 2 bases unexplained. The germline V gene encodes CDR1 SGHVS and CDR2 FQNEAQ. The CDR3 has 15 amino acids, counting the end cysteine and phenylalanine. Solely the CDR3 DNA is kept, with 45 bases framed from the first base.